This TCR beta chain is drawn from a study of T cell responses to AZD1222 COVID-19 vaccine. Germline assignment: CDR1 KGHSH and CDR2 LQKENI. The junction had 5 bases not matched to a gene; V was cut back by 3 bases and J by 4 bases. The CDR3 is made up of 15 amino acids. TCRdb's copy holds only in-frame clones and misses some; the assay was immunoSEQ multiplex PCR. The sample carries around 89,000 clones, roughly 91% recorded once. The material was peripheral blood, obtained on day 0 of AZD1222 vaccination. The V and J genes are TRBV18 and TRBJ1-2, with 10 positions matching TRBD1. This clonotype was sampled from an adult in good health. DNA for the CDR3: TGTGCCAGCTCACCGGCGACAGGGGGCGGCTATGGCTACACCTTC. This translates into CASSPATGGGYGYTF.